Each of the 23 T cell receptor beta chains below was sequenced from the same sample in a study of cytomegalovirus exposure and HLA in healthy donors. The PCR used 60 Vbeta and 13 Jbeta primers. Libraries were prepared by immunoSEQ multiplex PCR; TCRdb keeps only in-frame clonotypes and omits some of them. The repertoire holds 150,000 to 200,000 clones, with about three quarters as singletons. The sample taken for sequencing was PBMCs. The origin of the receptors is a woman in her 40s in good health and CMV-seropositive.

V gene TRBV27 combines with J gene TRBJ1-5; D might be TRBD1 (5 bases). The V end lost 3 bases, the J end lost 7 bases, and 16 bases lay between the germline ends. Germline-derived CDR1 and CDR2 are MNHEY and SMNVEV (reference sequence). This CDR3 is built from 15 residues. The CDR3 nucleotides are TGTGCCAGCAGTTTTGACGGGTGGGGCTCCCAGCCCCAGCATTTT. Translation: CASSFDGWGSQPQHF.

This chain's CDR3 is CASSPVTGGTGELFF. The CDR3 nucleotides are TGTGCCAGCAGCCCCGTCACTGGCGGCACCGGGGAGCTGTTTTTT. The rearrangement joins TRBV9 to TRBJ2-2; D remains unclear. Trimming removed 4 bases from V and 4 bases from J, with 14 bases in between. The length of the CDR3 is 15 residues. Germline CDR1 and CDR2: SGDLS and YYNGEE.

J is TRBJ2-7 and V is TRBV11-2; 9 bases are a match to TRBD1. The CDR3 extends over 15 amino acids. Trimming removed 1 base from V and 2 bases from J; junction bases left unmatched: 3. Looked up from germline, CDR1 is SGHAT and CDR2 is FQNNGV. CDR3 sequence reads: CASSLGTGEPYEQYF. The CDR3 DNA follows: TGTGCCAGCAGCTTAGGGACAGGGGAGCCCTACGAGCAGTACTTC. Variable domain in full (rest from reference TRBV11-2 and TRBJ2-7): EAGVAQSPRYKIIEKRQSVAFWCNPISGHATLYWYQQILGQGPKLLIQFQNNGVVDDSQLPKDRFSAERLKGVDSTLKIQPAKLEDSAVYLCASSLGTGEPYEQYFGPGTRLTVT.

This clone was counted once. The chain carries TRBV7-2 and TRBJ2-7, with 7 bases aligning to TRBD2. This CDR3 is 12 amino acids long. The germline gives CDR1 SGHTA, CDR2 FQGNSA. The V segment lost 0 bases and the J segment 7 bases; nucleotides outside the gene matches: 0. The CDR3 DNA reads TGTGCCAGCAGCTTAGCGGGAGGGGAGCAGTACTTC. This sequence encodes CASSLAGGEQYF.

The V call is TRBV6-5, the J call TRBJ2-1; D gene uncertain. V shed 6 bases and J shed 5 bases, with 5 bases lying between them. CDR3 size: 11 residues. Germline CDR1 MNHEY, CDR2 SVGAGI. The CDR3 here is CASSKNNEQFF. CDR3 DNA sequence: TGTGCCAGCAGCAAAAACAATGAGCAGTTCTTC.

The rearrangement joins TRBV19 to TRBJ1-2, with a tentative D call TRBD1 (6 bases). Germline V CDR1 and CDR2: LNHDA, SQIVND (reference sequence). The V end lost 6 bases, the J end lost 3 bases, and 14 bases lay between the germline ends. The CDR3 has 14 residues. The DNA for the CDR3 is TGTGCCAGTAGACCAAGGGGGTACCACTATGGCTACACCTTC. It translates to CASRPRGYHYGYTF.

The chain has TRBV27 and TRBJ2-7, with 8 bases aligning to TRBD1. V shed 6 bases, J shed 7 bases, and the junction held 2 bases outside the gene matches. The CDR3 consists of 11 residues. CDR1 is MNHEY and CDR2 is SMNVEV in the germline V gene (reference sequence). The CDR3 bases are TGTGCCAGCAGAACAGGGGGGGAGCAGTACTTC. Amino acids: CASRTGGEQYF.

This clone appeared a few times. The chain combines TRBV27 with TRBJ2-4; no clear D. The CDR3 loop spans 13 amino acids. V shed 0 bases and J shed 6 bases, with 6 bases lying between them. Germline assignment: CDR1 MNHEY and CDR2 SMNVEV (reference sequence). DNA of the CDR3: TGTGCCAGCAGTTTATCGCTAGGAAACATTCAGTACTTC. This encodes CASSLSLGNIQYF.

The rearrangement uses TRBV5-5 and TRBJ1-5, with 7 bases lining up with TRBD1. In germline, CDR1 is SGHKS, CDR2 YYEKEE (reference sequence). V was clipped by 2 bases and J by 5 bases; unmatched bases: 7. The CDR3 consists of 15 residues. CDR3 nucleotide sequence: TGTGCCAGCAGCTTACAGACAGGGTCTCATCAGCCCCAGCATTTT. This gives the protein CASSLQTGSHQPQHF.

The chain uses TRBV28 and TRBJ2-7; 7 bases align to TRBD1. The junction had 12 bases not matched to a gene; V was cut back by 3 bases and J by 7 bases. This CDR3 region has 15 residues. CDR1 MDHEN and CDR2 SYDVKM come from the germline V gene. The CDR3 nucleotides are TGTGCCAGCAGTTTCCCTCGGGGACAGAAGCATGAGCAGTACTTC. Its protein is CASSFPRGQKHEQYF.

The chain uses TRBV5-6 and TRBJ2-3; tentative D call: TRBD2 (6 bases). CDR1 SGHDT and CDR2 YYEEEE come from the germline V gene. This CDR3 is built from 16 residues. Trimming stripped 2 bases from V and 0 bases from J, with 13 bases between. The CDR3 here is CASSLGTAFSTDTQYF. The DNA of the CDR3 is TGTGCCAGCAGCTTAGGGACTGCTTTTAGCACAGATACGCAGTATTTT. Full variable domain (rest looked up from reference TRBV5-6 and TRBJ2-3): DAGVTQSPTHLIKTRGQQVTLRCSPKSGHDTVSWYQQALGQGPQFIFQYYEEEERQRGNFPDRFSGHQFPNYSSELNVNALLLGDSALYLCASSLGTAFSTDTQYFGPGTRLTVL.

CDR3 nucleotide sequence: TGTGCCTGGAGTGTAGGGCTAGCGGGGAACACCGGGGAGCTGTTTTTT. Its translation: CAWSVGLAGNTGELFF. This chain joins TRBV30 and TRBJ2-2; 8 nucleotides match TRBD2. After removal of 0 bases from V and 1 base from J, the junction contained 4 bases not matched to a gene. Germline CDR1 is GTSNPN and CDR2 is SVGIG (reference sequence). This CDR3 region has 16 residues.

A word on this clone: The sample contains more than one DNA sequence encoding this CDR3. The chain links TRBV5-1 to TRBJ1-1; a possible D gene is TRBD1 (5 bases). This CDR3 comprises 14 residues. Trimming pared 2 bases from V and 2 bases from J, leaving 10 bases between. Per the germline V gene, CDR1 is SGHRS and CDR2 is YFSETQ. The CDR3 is CASSLDRLNTEAFF. CDR3 DNA: TGCGCCAGCAGCTTAGACAGACTTAACACTGAAGCTTTCTTT.

The chain links TRBV5-5 to TRBJ1-3; 8 bases line up with TRBD1. CDR1 and CDR2 (germline): SGHKS, YYEKEE (reference sequence). V was pared by 4 bases and J by 4 bases, with 7 bases of the junction left unmatched. The CDR3 sequence is 15 residues long. The CDR3 DNA reads TGTGCCAGCAGCCCGATGCGGGACAGGGGAAACACCATATATTTT. Translated: CASSPMRDRGNTIYF.

The chain joins TRBV18 to TRBJ1-1, with D possibly matching TRBD1 (5 bases). The germline gives CDR1 KGHSH, CDR2 LQKENI. Deletions cut 3 bases from V and 4 bases from J, with 12 bases between. There are 14 residues in the CDR3. The CDR3 DNA sequence: TGTGCCAGCTCACCCAGGGACTCAGCCACTGAAGCTTTCTTT. It yields the protein CASSPRDSATEAFF.

V gene TRBV7-7 combines with J gene TRBJ2-5; 10 nucleotides agree with TRBD1. CDR1 and CDR2 from the germline V gene are SSHAT and FNYEAQ (reference sequence). The V and J ends lost 8 bases and 5 bases, in that order; junction bases with no gene match: 8. The CDR3 totals 14 residues. The CDR3 protein is CASSQTGGLETQYF. The CDR3, as DNA: TGTGCCAGCTCCCAGACAGGGGGCCTGGAGACCCAGTACTTC.

In its sample, this clone was seen once. This CDR3 reads CASSPREGAETQYF. DNA of the CDR3: TGTGCCAGTAGTCCTCGTGAGGGGGCAGAGACCCAGTACTTC. The chain combines TRBV19 with TRBJ2-5, with 7 bases identical to TRBD1. V lost 5 bases, J lost 4 bases, and 7 bases stayed unmatched. The length of the CDR3 is 14 residues. Germline CDR1 LNHDA, CDR2 SQIVND (reference sequence).

The table lists this clone with a few counts. This rearrangement joins TRBV2 to TRBJ2-5, with no clear D. V was cut by 2 bases and J by 2 bases, with 12 bases left in between. Germline V lookup: CDR1 SNHLY, CDR2 FYNNEI. CDR3 length: 15 amino acids. CDR3 nucleotides: TGTGCCAGCAGTGAATTCGGTGCCGGGCAAGAGACCCAGTACTTC. As protein: CASSEFGAGQETQYF.

The chain is built from TRBV5-1 and TRBJ1-2, with a possible D match to TRBD1 (6 bases). CDR3 length: 14 residues. Germline V gene data show CDR1 as SGHRS and CDR2 as YFSETQ. Trimming left V 6 bases short and J 1 base short, with 13 bases between. The CDR3 nucleotides read TGCGCCAGCAAGTCAGGGGCAGATAACTATGGCTACACCTTC. Translation gives CASKSGADNYGYTF.

There are a few counts of this clone. The rearrangement links TRBV19 to TRBJ2-3; the D gene is possibly TRBD2 (7 bases). This CDR3 region has 18 residues. Trimming removed 5 bases from V and 0 bases from J, with 21 bases in between. CDR1 and CDR2 (germline): LNHDA, SQIVND (reference sequence). The CDR3, as DNA: TGTGCCAGTAGTCGGCTCGGAGGGGGGGCGAGAAGCACAGATACGCAGTATTTT. This gives the protein CASSRLGGGARSTDTQYF.

This chain connects TRBV2 to TRBJ2-3; 12 positions match TRBD2. Losses at the gene ends were 4 bases for V and 8 bases for J; bases not matched to a gene: 10. Per the germline V gene, CDR1 is SNHLY and CDR2 is FYNNEI. The CDR3 spans 16 residues. CDR3 DNA: TGTGCCAGCAGTGCCCGACTGACTAGCGGGAGTGGTACGCAGTATTTT. It is translated as CASSARLTSGSGTQYF.

V and J are TRBV25-1 and TRBJ2-7; 7 nucleotides match TRBD2. The CDR3 is made up of 15 amino acids. CDR1 and CDR2 (germline): MGHDK, SYGVNS. V shed 4 bases, J shed 4 bases, and the junction held 10 bases outside the gene matches. The CDR3 DNA is TGTGCCAGCAGTGCGGCGGGAGAGACCAGGTACGAGCAGTACTTC. Translated, it gives CASSAAGETRYEQYF.

This clone was recorded once. V and J are TRBV2 and TRBJ1-5; D remains ambiguous. V lost 6 bases and J lost 6, with 12 bases in between. The germline CDR1 and CDR2 sequences are SNHLY and FYNNEI. This CDR3 is built from 13 residues. The DNA of the CDR3 is TGTGCCAGCAGCGGGCGCGGAGGTCAGCCCCAGCATTTT. This translates into CASSGRGGQPQHF.